This section outlines one TCR beta chain sequence together with its context. Here immunoSEQ multiplex PCR was the method, and the copy in TCRdb shows in-frame clones only, minus some. In the table there are around 140,000 clones, approximately 84% of which are singletons. This sample was included in a study of blood T cell repertoires in COVID-19. Trimming left V 4 bases short and J 2 bases short, with 21 bases between. The CDR3 sequence is 17 residues long. The chain is built from TRBV5-3 and TRBJ1-1; D might be TRBD1 (6 bases). TRBV5-3 is given ORF status, its function remaining uncertain. This clonotype originated in an elderly woman with acute or convalescent COVID-19. Sequenced sample: peripheral blood. The CDR3 loop reads CARSREGGPSPNTEAFF. The CDR3 nucleotides read TGTGCCAGAAGCCGGGAGGGGGGCCCCTCTCCCAACACTGAAGCTTTCTTT.